Following are 14 T cell receptor beta chains from one sample sequenced in a study of blood T cell repertoires in COVID-19. Data came from immunoSEQ multiplex PCR; TCRdb stores just in-frame clones and leaves some out. The sample yields 250,000 or so clones, around 89% seen once. The sequenced sample was PBMCs or T cells enriched from blood (not recorded which). The receptors originated from a man aged 35 to 55 who had recovered from COVID-19.

Of note for this clone: Within the sample, other DNA sequences also encode this same CDR3. The V call is TRBV5-1, the J call TRBJ1-1; no clear D gene. The CDR3 is 13 residues long. The germline V gene encodes CDR1 SGHRS and CDR2 YFSETQ. V lost 0 bases, J lost 1 base, and 4 bases lay in between. CDR3 coding DNA: TGCGCCAGCAGCTTGGCCAGGAACACTGAAGCTTTCTTT. Amino acid sequence: CASSLARNTEAFF.

The sample holds a few counts of this clone. The J gene is TRBJ2-5, the V gene TRBV18; 10 positions match TRBD2. Germline CDR1 and CDR2: KGHSH and LQKENI. This CDR3 region has 17 residues. Trimming removed 2 bases from V and 4 bases from J; junction bases left unmatched: 10. CDR3 protein: CASSPGELAGAAETQYF. DNA of the CDR3: TGTGCCAGCTCACCAGGGGAGCTAGCGGGAGCGGCAGAGACCCAGTACTTC.

The chain uses TRBV7-9 and TRBJ1-1; TRBD1 matches 7 bases. CDR1 SEHNR and CDR2 FQNEAQ come from the germline V gene (reference sequence). Trimming took 5 bases from V and 1 from J; bases not matched to a gene: 7. CDR3 size: 15 residues. The CDR3 coding sequence is TGTGCCAGCAGCCCCGGAGACAGGGCGAACACTGAAGCTTTCTTT. Translated, it gives CASSPGDRANTEAFF.

The rearrangement joins TRBV5-1 to TRBJ1-4; a possible D gene is TRBD1 (5 bases). The CDR3 runs 14 residues. Trimming took off 4 bases at V and 8 bases at J, with 15 bases between the two ends. Germline assignment: CDR1 SGHRS and CDR2 YFSETQ. CDR3 protein: CASSRDRAEEKLFF. CDR3 nucleotide sequence: TGCGCCAGCAGCCGAGACAGAGCTGAAGAAAAACTGTTTTTT.

CDR3 in amino acids: CASSSTSGTDTQYF. For the CDR3, the DNA is TGTGCCAGCAGCTCCACTAGCGGCACAGATACGCAGTATTTT. This chain joins TRBV5-6 and TRBJ2-3, with TRBD2 matching over 7 bases. V lost 3 bases to trimming and J lost 1 base; unmatched junction nucleotides: 2. Per germline, CDR1 SGHDT and CDR2 YYEEEE. CDR3 length equals 14 residues.

The CDR3 region has the DNA TGTGCCAGCGTCGTACAGGGGGCGAGTGGAAACACCATATATTTT. The encoded protein is CASVVQGASGNTIYF. The chain has TRBV6-5 and TRBJ1-3; TRBD1 matches 9 bases. The CDR3 consists of 15 residues. CDR1 and CDR2 (germline): MNHEY, SVGAGI. With 8 bases clipped from V and 3 bases from J, the junction kept 8 bases outside the gene matches.

This clone was counted a few times. The rearrangement joins TRBV18 to TRBJ1-5; 8 bases align to TRBD1. Germline V lookup: CDR1 KGHSH, CDR2 LQKENI. The CDR3 has 17 residues. J lost 3 bases, V lost 3 bases, and 10 bases had no gene match. CDR3 sequence: CASSPPTGTGNNQPQHF. The CDR3 DNA reads as TGTGCCAGCTCACCGCCTACTGGGACAGGAAACAATCAGCCCCAGCATTTT.

This chain links TRBV6-4 with TRBJ2-3, with D maybe TRBD2 (6 bases). Trimming took off 4 bases at V and 2 bases at J, with 10 bases between the two ends. The CDR3 covers 14 residues. Germline V gene sequence: CDR1 MRHNA, CDR2 SNTAGT. As DNA, the CDR3 is TGTGCCAGCAGTGCTAGCGAGGACACAGATACGCAGTATTTT. This translates into CASSASEDTDTQYF.

This clone occurred once. The V gene is TRBV7-2, the J gene TRBJ2-7; 9 bases map to TRBD2. Per the germline V gene, CDR1 is SGHTA and CDR2 is FQGNSA. V was clipped by 0 bases and J by 4 bases; unmatched bases: 7. The CDR3 contains 16 residues. This chain's CDR3 is CASSLALAGSVYEQYF. The CDR3 DNA sequence: TGTGCCAGCAGCTTAGCTCTAGCGGGAAGTGTATACGAGCAGTACTTC.

The chain combines TRBV7-3 with TRBJ2-5, with 10 bases fitting TRBD1. The CDR3 runs 14 residues. Germline V gene sequence: CDR1 SGHTA, CDR2 FQGTGA. V dropped 5 bases and J dropped 5; count of bases not matched to a gene: 5. In nucleotides, the CDR3 is TGTGCCAGCAGCGTGGGACAGGGGCCGGAGACCCAGTACTTC. Its protein is CASSVGQGPETQYF.

The genes are TRBV5-4 and TRBJ2-5; 7 bases map to TRBD1. V was pared by 3 bases and J by 5 bases, with 4 bases of the junction left unmatched. CDR1 and CDR2 from the germline V gene are SGHNT and YYREEE (reference sequence). CDR3 length: 13 residues. The CDR3 here is CASSSDRLETQYF. The CDR3 bases are TGTGCCAGCAGCTCGGACAGGTTGGAGACCCAGTACTTC. The variable domain in full, with the rest retrieved from reference TRBV5-4 and TRBJ2-5, is ETGVTQSPTHLIKTRGQQVTLRCSSQSGHNTVSWYQQALGQGPQFIFQYYREEENGRGNFPPRFSGLQFPNYSSELNVNALELDDSALYLCASSSDRLETQYFGPGTRLLVL.

This chain joins TRBV7-9 and TRBJ2-5, with D possibly TRBD2 on 5 matching bases. Deletions cut 3 bases from V and 6 bases from J, with 14 bases between. The CDR3 runs to 14 residues. CDR1 is SEHNR and CDR2 is FQNEAQ in the germline V gene (reference sequence). The CDR3 DNA reads TGTGCCAGCAGCTTTGACTACGGATCCCAGACCCAGTACTTC. It translates to CASSFDYGSQTQYF. Full variable domain (missing parts from reference TRBV7-9 and TRBJ2-5): DTGVSQNPRHKITKRGQNVTFRCDPISEHNRLYWYRQTLGQGPEFLTYFQNEAQLEKSRLLSDRFSAERPKGSFSTLEIQRTEQGDSAMYLCASSFDYGSQTQYFGPGTRLLVL.

The chain has TRBV7-9 and TRBJ1-4; 7 bases fit TRBD1. Germline CDR1 is SEHNR and CDR2 is FQNEAQ (reference sequence). Unmatched junction bases numbered 6, after V lost 1 base and J lost 7 bases. CDR3 size: 15 residues. DNA for the CDR3: TGTGCCAGCAGCTTAGGTCAGGGGGTTGGTGAAAAACTGTTTTTT. Amino acid sequence: CASSLGQGVGEKLFF.

The chain links TRBV7-8 to TRBJ2-2; D gene ambiguous. Germline V lookup: CDR1 SGHVS, CDR2 FQNEAQ. The CDR3 extends over 16 amino acids. With 8 bases removed from V and 0 bases from J, the gap between germline ends came to 16 bases. The chain's CDR3 is CASGRLASTNTGELFF. CDR3 DNA: TGTGCCAGCGGCCGACTTGCCTCTACGAACACCGGGGAGCTGTTTTTT.